The clone carrying this TCR beta chain was seen only a few times. Its antigen is not known. The sample belongs to a study of blood T cells in healthy people across ages. CDR1 and CDR2 (germline): MNHEY, SVGAGI. V dropped 6 bases and J dropped 4 bases, with 10 bases sitting between them. This CDR3 spans 13 amino acids. The study recruited healthy Caucasian donors from Russia who were aged about 6 to 95. Each donor supplied roughly 9 milliliters of peripheral blood. PCR was performed a second time for roughly 7 to 11 cycles using a sample-barcoded 5' primer and a J-beta primer mix. Per-sample output comprised a minimum of 3 million paired-end reads containing CDR3. TCRdb analysed the 5' RACE reads with MiXCR anew, one entry per CDR3 protein. Found here are some 900,000 distinct CDR3 sequences, around 48% of them singletons; the top ten hold 13%. Study-level points and caveats: The lack of PBMC sorting stopped any conclusive naive versus antigen-experienced comparison.

This chain uses TRBV6-5 with TRBJ1-5, with no clear D. This receptor was identified in a man aged 30-40 years in good health. Sequenced: blood. DNA for the CDR3: TGTGCCAGCAGAAAGGAGGGTAATCAGCCCCAGCATTTT. It yields the protein CASRKEGNQPQHF.